This T cell receptor (beta chain) was identified in a study of T cells expressing NK-cell markers (dated by TCRdb to the early 2020s). Turning to the overall study: About 8 donors provided sorted CD3+CD56+NKG2C+, CD3+CD56+NKG2C- and CD3+CD56-NKG2C+ T-cell subsets, whose TCR beta-chain repertoires were profiled. Of the eight sequenced donors, seven were found to be HCMV-seropositive and one was found to be HCMV-seronegative. The libraries were sequenced on Illumina HiSeq 2000/2500, MiSeq or NextSeq, producing 2 x 150 bp reads. The eight sequenced donors were randomly selected healthy volunteers, three men and five women.

Note on this clonotype: This clone's antigen is unknown.

Sequencing relied on an Illumina HiSeq 2000. 5'RACE template switching, by which a universal primer site and unique molecular identifiers were added, was used to make TCR beta cDNA libraries. Synthesis of cDNA was primed from the TCR beta constant segment and was followed by two consecutive PCR amplification steps. Under the source paper's analysis protocol: MIGEC was used to demultiplex reads and group reads by UMI, and MiTCR was used to assemble and quantify clonotypes. Only TCR cDNA sequences supported by at least two reads were kept to exclude erroneous sequences. The tcR package was used for downstream repertoire analysis, and clonotypes were matched across fractions by CDR3 nucleotide sequence plus V segment. VDJmatch was used to annotate antigen specificity against VDJdb, with one amino acid substitution in CDR3 allowed. Following TCRdb reprocessing, every CDR3 protein sequence forms one entry, and DNA is not provided. These V and J calls rely on TCRdb rather than the paper's analysis. The table of this sample itemizes 500,000 to 700,000 distinct CDR3 sequences. The ten largest clones capture 3% to 4.5% of the sample.

Overall study outcomes, separate from this receptor: Whether the expanded NKG2C-expressing T cell clones were specific for HCMV antigens remained unclear. Those dominant clonotypes were again the most abundant among CD3+CD56-NKG2C+ cells in four donors, at about 25-60.1%. For roughly six donors, the dominant CD3+CD56+NKG2C+ clonotypes were among the top 10 CD8+ clonotypes and accounted for roughly 1.0-8% of CD8+ T cells.

To determine HCMV serostatus, a commercial ELISA kit was used to detect HCMV-specific IgG in serum. Ficoll density gradient centrifugation was used to isolate peripheral blood mononuclear cells from blood. The germline V gene supplies CDR1 MDHEN and CDR2 SYDVKM. Reading from cysteine to phenylalanine, the CDR3 counts 13 amino acids. The DNA sequence is not available. The source is a young man in good health. Donor details come from another sample of the same person, matched by shared clones. The rearranged segments are TRBV28 and TRBJ2-7; TCRdb outputs TRBD2, but without DNA this stays unchecked. Sequencing was carried out using blood T cells: a sorted CD56 or NKG2C T cell subset, CD4+ or CD8+ T cells, or bulk PBMC T cells (not recorded which). The CDR3 loop reads CASSLYPSNEQYF.